This note documents a single T cell receptor beta chain sequence. The antigen remains unidentified. This sample is part of a study of T cells after yellow fever vaccination. Study results and caveats: Clones from primary vaccination mostly reappeared after the booster (roughly 95% CD4, about 85% CD8). Though weaker, the secondary response peaked faster, on day 5 versus 15.

CDR3 length equals 17 residues. CDR1 and CDR2 (germline): SGHRS, YFSETQ. J lost 3 bases, V lost 3 bases, and 9 bases had no gene match. 5'RACE template switching added a universal primer site and UMIs to TCR cDNA. MiXCR, applied by TCRdb to the 5' RACE reads, yields one record per CDR3 protein. This repertoire shows 100,000 to 150,000 distinct CDR3 sequences, around 15% found once; its top ten account for about 42%. This clonotype was sampled from a man younger than 35 who received the YFV17D yellow fever vaccine. This chain links TRBV5-1 with TRBJ2-3; 11 nucleotides match TRBD2. Sequences were derived from CD8+ T cells sorted from PBMCs, sampled 5 days after the yellow fever booster vaccination. This chain's CDR3 is CASSWGTSGTDTDTQYF. The CDR3 region has the DNA TGCGCCAGCAGCTGGGGGACTAGCGGTACGGATACAGATACGCAGTATTTT. The entire variable domain, with the rest obtained from reference TRBV5-1 and TRBJ2-3, is as follows: KAGVTQTPRYLIKTRGQQVTLSCSPISGHRSVSWYQQTPGQGLQFLFEYFSETQRNKGNFPGRFSGRQFSNSRSEMNVSTLELGDSALYLCASSWGTSGTDTDTQYFGPGTRLTVL.